This paragraph reports one T cell receptor (beta chain). Its antigen is still unknown. Building of the TCR beta libraries involved iRepertoire HTBI primers and Arm-PCR of CDR3 regions. TCRdb reprocessed the multiplex PCR reads with MiXCR, giving one entry per CDR3 protein. In the table there are some 450,000 distinct CDR3 sequences, around 22% of which are singletons. These data are taken from a study of regulatory T cells in long-lasting Graves disease. Study summary: Treatment with antithyroid drugs for over 5 years, together with positive TSH receptor antibodies, meant persistent Graves' disease. Study-level points and caveats: Investigators studied peripheral blood only, not thyroid tissue. More public clonotypes were shared by persistent patients (around 2,800) than by new patients (roughly 970).

The CDR3 covers 15 residues. Germline CDR1 reads SGHDN; CDR2 reads FVKESK. Germline trimming cut 4 bases from V and 4 bases from J; bases unmatched to any gene: 9. Documented time point: persistent/refractory GD, antithyroid drugs over 5 years with positive TRAb. Extracted PBMC RNA gave rise to the TCR library. As a group, patients came from one endocrinology department in Xi'an, China. V usage is TRBV14 and J usage is TRBJ2-7; 8 bases line up with TRBD1. This clonotype was sampled from a female donor with Graves disease. The material sequenced was peripheral blood mononuclear cells (PBMCs), taken when the disease was refractory, from a patient treated with antithyroid drugs. The CDR3 DNA reads as TGTGCCAGCAGCCCCCGTACAGGGGGAAGATACGAGCAGTACTTC. Translation: CASSPRTGGRYEQYF.